This T cell receptor beta chain came from a study of molecular identifiers for immune sequencing clone quantification. Whole-study findings and limits: Jurkat TCR RNA spiked in from one cell could reportedly be detected among one million naive cells.

Preparation of naive CD8 libraries involved roughly 18,000 to 1,100,000 sorted cells and 10%, 30% or 50% RNA. One entry per CDR3 protein results from TCRdb running MiXCR on the PCR reads. The table shows roughly 630,000 distinct CDR3 sequences, with around 25% occurring only once. This clonotype was counted at least ten times. Antigen: not known. Specimen: naive CD8+ T cells from blood, with Jurkat cell RNA spiked in. Documented subset: FACS-sorted CD8+CD4-CCR7+CD45RA+ naive T cells. The TCR sequence derives from a human donor in good health. Some libraries in this study had Jurkat cell RNA spiked in.

CDR3 bases: TGTGCCATCAAACCGAGGACAGGGCTCATGAACACTGAAGCTTTCTTT. Translation gives CAIKPRTGLMNTEAFF. V gene TRBV28 combines with J gene TRBJ1-1; 8 bases align to TRBD1. This CDR3 contains 16 residues. V was clipped by 10 bases and J by 0 bases; unmatched bases: 13. The germline gives CDR1 MDHEN, CDR2 SYDVKM.